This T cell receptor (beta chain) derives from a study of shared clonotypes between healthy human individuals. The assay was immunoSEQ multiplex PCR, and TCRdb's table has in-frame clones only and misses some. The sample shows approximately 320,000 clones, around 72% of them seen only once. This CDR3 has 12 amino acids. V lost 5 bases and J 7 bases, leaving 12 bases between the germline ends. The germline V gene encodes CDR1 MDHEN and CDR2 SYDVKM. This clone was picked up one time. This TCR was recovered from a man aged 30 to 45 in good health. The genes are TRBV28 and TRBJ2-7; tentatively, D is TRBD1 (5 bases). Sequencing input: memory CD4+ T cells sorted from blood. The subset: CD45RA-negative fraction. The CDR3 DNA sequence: TGTGCCAGCAGTCCCCCAGGGTGGGAGCAGTACTTC. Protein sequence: CASSPPGWEQYF.